This TCR beta chain is from a study of shared clonotypes between healthy human individuals (dated by TCRdb to the early 2020s). With respect to the entire study: Two women and three men aged 18 to 49 years were included in the cohort. For each donor, CD4 naive and CD4 memory were each run on three plates, CD8 naive on two plates, and CD8 memory on one plate. Blood TCR repertoires of roughly 5 healthy adults were deeply sequenced to estimate repertoire size and the extent of clonotype sharing between individuals. Each donor's leukapheresis produced roughly between roughly 0.85 and 9.5 billion PBMCs. Libraries were prepared and TCR repertoires were sequenced by different laboratories using diverse techniques, in order to increase sequencing depth and limit assay-specific biases. Results and caveats for the whole study, not just this receptor: Rarefaction of sorted-subset datasets indicated incomplete sequencing despite the large sequencing depth. Clonotypes shared by all four sorted-subset donors showed higher generation probabilities than non-shared clonotypes. When several donors were compared, the shared fraction of clonotypes was about 5.4% for naive CD4, 3.5% to 4% for naive CD8, roughly 2.3% for memory CD4, and around 0.4% for memory CD8. Pairwise subsampling indicated that sequencing depth was expected to affect the degree of clonotype sharing among donors. Because the study included a small number of donors, the genetic and exposure-history diversity represented was limited. Only blood was sampled, and tissue TCR repertoires likely differ from those in blood. Larger estimated clonotype richness was generally found for naive subsets than for memory subsets.

Using the deep immunoSEQ assay, multiplex PCR amplified TCR CDR3 regions from genomic DNA. Extracted genomic DNA from each cell subset was spread evenly across all wells of several immunoSEQ 96-well plates, with each plate serving as a replicate. For sorted subsets, around 200 ng genomic DNA, equal to 30,000 or so T cell genomes, was loaded into each replicate PCR. Purified libraries were measured with a Qubit 3.0 fluorometer, size-checked on a Bioanalyzer 2100, and measured again with the KAPA Library Quantification kit. Every immunoSEQ 96-well plate was sequenced on a dedicated single-read 150-cycle Illumina NextSeq 550 flow cell. Processing in the source paper ran as follows. Because only junctional sequences without quality scores were contained in the immunoSEQ output, filtering matching that applied to full-length reads could not be performed. To assign V/J genes and CDR3, sequences were annotated against IMGT germline references using PyIR, a Python wrapper for IgBLAST v1.9. Reads were removed for weak V/J assignments (E-value above 1e-6), missing CDR3, stop codons, out-of-frame junctions, or ambiguous translated residues. V3J clonotypes were defined as sequences sharing an identical inferred V gene, J gene, and CDR3 amino acid sequence. Percentage overlap between repertoires was calculated by dividing the number of shared unique clonotypes by the size of the smaller repertoire. Repertoire richness was assessed with RTK rarefaction, the Chao1 estimator, and Recon v2.1 estimates of unobserved clonotypes. Generation probabilities for all TCRbeta clonotypes obtained by the gDNA method from a few donors were computed using OLGA. Drawn from immuneACCESS, this table holds only the in-frame rearrangements with V and J called that TCRdb kept. Clones are partly lost; checked studies trace under half to an unresolved V gene and leave the rest unexplained. The V and J calls and the clone size are those of that table, but D and trimming were determined from the DNA. The sample profile shows approximately 530,000 clones; less than 96% of them were found once. The ten largest clones add up to roughly 0.06% of the sample.

The donors were healthy, HIV-negative adults with no recently reported acute infections or vaccinations. Every donor was a Caucasian adult living in Nashville, Tennessee, USA. CD4+ T cells were enriched by magnetic negative selection, after which naive cells were positively selected on CD45RA and the negative fraction was taken as the memory subset. Blood was obtained by leukapheresis, after which PBMCs were separated by Ficoll-Histopaque density gradient centrifugation and cryopreserved in liquid nitrogen vapor phase. Analytical flow cytometry was used to check the purity and quantity of each magnetically sorted T cell population. Genomic DNA was isolated from every sorted fraction and measured by UV absorbance on a Nanodrop 2000c. Note on this clone: Which antigen it targets is not known. Base qualities are not at hand, and no much larger clone is one base apart.

Inclusive of the bounding cysteine and phenylalanine, the CDR3 is 17 residues long. Only the CDR3 DNA is retained, 51 bases long and in frame from the first base. V ends up 9 bases short and J 7 bases short, with an unmatched junction base count of 14. The germline V gene encodes CDR1 SGHTA and CDR2 FQGNSA. The rearrangement joined TRBV7-2 to TRBJ2-4; 14 central bases correspond to TRBD2. The specimen was naive CD4+ T cells sorted from blood. In light of the paper, this sample's cell subset or site label describes: CD45RA+ positively selected. This receptor was identified in a woman aged 25 to 45 in good health. DNA sequence: TGTGCCAGTTGCCTCGGGACTAGCGGGAGAGGTGGGAACATTCAGTACTTC. This translates into CASCLGTSGRGGNIQYF.